Listed here is a single T cell receptor (beta chain). Profiling relied on immunoSEQ multiplex PCR, and the TCRdb table lists in-frame clones only, not all of them. This sample has millions of clones, with more than 85% found just once. This sample is drawn from a study of shared clonotypes between healthy human individuals. Material: naive CD4+ T cells from PBMCs. Subset defined: CD45RA+ positively selected. The receptor's source is a man in his late teens or twenties in good health. Some clones in this sample may be carry-over from other donors' samples.

The CDR3 loop reads CASSPPSKRETQYF. For the CDR3, the DNA is TGTGCCAGCAGCCCACCCAGTAAAAGGGAGACCCAGTACTTC. The chain joins TRBV5-4 to TRBJ2-5; D not certain. The ends were cut back, 4 bases at V and 5 bases at J, with 15 bases in the middle. Germline-derived CDR1 and CDR2 are SGHNT and YYREEE (reference sequence). CDR3 length equals 14 residues.